This TCR beta chain came from a study of OX40 agonist ivuxolimab in advanced cancers. Overall study: Averaging about 60 years in age, with a range of about 20 to 90, the cohort was about 86% male.

Data came from immunoSEQ multiplex PCR; TCRdb stores just in-frame clones and leaves some out. The repertoire holds tens of thousands of clones, with approximately 72% as singletons. V shed 3 bases and J 2 bases; nucleotides not matched to a gene: 12. This CDR3 has 17 residues. Germline V gene lookup returns CDR1 SGDLS and CDR2 YYNGEE. This material consisted of CD4+ or CD8+ T cells sorted from blood, taken in a trial of the OX40 agonist ivuxolimab. The TCR sequence derives from an adult with an advanced solid tumor such as melanoma, head and neck, liver or kidney cancer. This chain joins TRBV9 and TRBJ2-5; 8 bases map to TRBD1. The CDR3 protein is CASSGGGTGLIQETQYF. The CDR3 DNA sequence: TGTGCCAGCAGCGGAGGCGGGACAGGCTTAATACAAGAGACCCAGTACTTC. Based on the CDR3 plus reference TRBV9 and TRBJ2-5, the full variable domain is DSGVTQTPKHLITATGQRVTLRCSPRSGDLSVYWYQQSLDQGLQFLIQYYNGEERAKGNILERFSAQQFPDLHSELNLSSLELGDSALYFCASSGGGTGLIQETQYFGPGTRLLVL.